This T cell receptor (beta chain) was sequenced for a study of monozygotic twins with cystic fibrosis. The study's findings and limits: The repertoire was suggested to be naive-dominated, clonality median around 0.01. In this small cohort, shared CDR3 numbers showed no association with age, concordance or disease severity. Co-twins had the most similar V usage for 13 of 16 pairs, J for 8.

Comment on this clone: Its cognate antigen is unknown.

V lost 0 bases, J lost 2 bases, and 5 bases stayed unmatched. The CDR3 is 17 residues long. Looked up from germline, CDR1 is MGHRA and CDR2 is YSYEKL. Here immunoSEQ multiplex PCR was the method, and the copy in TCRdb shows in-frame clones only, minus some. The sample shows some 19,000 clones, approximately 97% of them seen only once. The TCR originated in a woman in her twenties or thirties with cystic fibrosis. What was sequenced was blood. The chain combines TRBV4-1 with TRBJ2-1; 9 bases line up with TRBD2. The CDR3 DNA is TGCGCCAGCAGCCAAGATTTTGGCGGGGGGGCCTACAATGAGCAGTTCTTC. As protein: CASSQDFGGGAYNEQFF.